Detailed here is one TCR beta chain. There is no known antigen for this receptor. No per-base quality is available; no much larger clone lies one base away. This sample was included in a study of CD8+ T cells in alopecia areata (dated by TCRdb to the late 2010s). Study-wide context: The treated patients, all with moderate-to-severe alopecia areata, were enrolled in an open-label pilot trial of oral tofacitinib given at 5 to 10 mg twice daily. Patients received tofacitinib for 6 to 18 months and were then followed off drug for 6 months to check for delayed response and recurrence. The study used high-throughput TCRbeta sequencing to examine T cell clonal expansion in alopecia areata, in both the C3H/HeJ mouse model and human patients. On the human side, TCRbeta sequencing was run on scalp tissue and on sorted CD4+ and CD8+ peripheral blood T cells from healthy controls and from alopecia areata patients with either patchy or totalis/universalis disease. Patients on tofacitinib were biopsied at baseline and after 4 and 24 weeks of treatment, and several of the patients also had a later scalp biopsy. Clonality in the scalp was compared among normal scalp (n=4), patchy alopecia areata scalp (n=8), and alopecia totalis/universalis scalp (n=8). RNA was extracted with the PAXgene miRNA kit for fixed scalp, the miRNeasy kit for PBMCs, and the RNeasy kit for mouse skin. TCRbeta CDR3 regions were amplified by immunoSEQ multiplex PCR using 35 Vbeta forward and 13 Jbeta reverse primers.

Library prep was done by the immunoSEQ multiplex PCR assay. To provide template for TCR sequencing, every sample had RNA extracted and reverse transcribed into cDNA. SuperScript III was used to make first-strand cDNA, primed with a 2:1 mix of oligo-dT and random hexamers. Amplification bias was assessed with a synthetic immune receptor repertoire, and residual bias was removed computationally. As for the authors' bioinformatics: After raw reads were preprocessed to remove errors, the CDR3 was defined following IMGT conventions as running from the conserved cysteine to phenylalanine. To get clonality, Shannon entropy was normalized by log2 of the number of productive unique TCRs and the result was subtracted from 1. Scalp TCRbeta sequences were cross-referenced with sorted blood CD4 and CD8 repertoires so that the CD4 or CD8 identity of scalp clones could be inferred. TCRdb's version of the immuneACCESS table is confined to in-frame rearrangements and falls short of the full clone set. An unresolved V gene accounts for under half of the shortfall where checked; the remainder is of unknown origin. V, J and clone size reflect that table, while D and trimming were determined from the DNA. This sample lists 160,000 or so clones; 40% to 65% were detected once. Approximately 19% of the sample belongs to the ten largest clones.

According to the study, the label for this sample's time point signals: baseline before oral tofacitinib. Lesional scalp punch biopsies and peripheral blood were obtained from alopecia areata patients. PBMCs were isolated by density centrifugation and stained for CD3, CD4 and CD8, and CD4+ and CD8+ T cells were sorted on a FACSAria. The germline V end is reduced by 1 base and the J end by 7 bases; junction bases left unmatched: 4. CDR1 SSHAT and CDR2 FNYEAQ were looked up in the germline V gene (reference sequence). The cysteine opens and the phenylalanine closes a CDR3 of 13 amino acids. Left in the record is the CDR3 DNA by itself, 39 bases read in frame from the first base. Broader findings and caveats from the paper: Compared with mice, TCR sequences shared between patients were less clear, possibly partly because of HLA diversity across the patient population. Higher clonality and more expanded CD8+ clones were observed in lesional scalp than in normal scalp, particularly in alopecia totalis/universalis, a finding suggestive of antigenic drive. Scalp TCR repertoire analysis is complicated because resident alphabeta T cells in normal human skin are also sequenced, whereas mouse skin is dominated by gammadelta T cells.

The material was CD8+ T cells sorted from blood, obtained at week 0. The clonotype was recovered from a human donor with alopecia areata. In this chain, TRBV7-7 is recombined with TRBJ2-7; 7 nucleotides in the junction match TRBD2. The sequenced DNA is TGTGCCAGCAGCTTAGAGTTGCGGGGGGAGCAGTACTTC. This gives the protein CASSLELRGEQYF.